Listed below are T cell receptor beta chains from one sample, sequenced in a study of breast tumors, draining lymph nodes, adjacent tissues. TCRdb independently ran MiXCR on the multiplex PCR reads; one entry per CDR3 protein. The table records approximately 250,000 distinct CDR3 sequences, 30% to 35% of them present only once. Material: axillary lymph node tissue. The receptors here all came from a female donor with breast cancer. Some clones in this sample may be carry-over from other donors' samples. The CDR3 runs from the conserved cysteine through the conserved F or W. The order of the fields is V gene, D gene, J gene, clone size, CDR3 protein, CDR3 DNA. D genes are given only for firm matches. Expanded clones get a size class; other rows say once, few or many, or leave the size out.

>TRBV19|TRBD2|TRBJ2-2|.
CASSMASGPYTGELFF
TGTGCCAGTAGTATGGCTAGCGGTCCTTACACCGGGGAGCTGTTTTTT
>TRBV20-1|.|TRBJ1-2|many
CSARSGADYGYTF
TGCAGTGCTAGATCCGGGGCGGACTATGGCTACACCTTC
>TRBV20-1|TRBD1|TRBJ1-2|many
CSARAPGQGPNYGYTF
TGCAGTGCTAGAGCCCCTGGACAGGGGCCTAACTATGGCTACACCTTC
>TRBV5-4|.|TRBJ2-7|once
CASSLGDAFTYEQYF
TGTGCCAGCAGCTTGGGGGACGCGTTTACCTACGAGCAGTACTTC
>TRBV7-9|.|TRBJ2-5|many
CASSTIGGDSQETQYF
TGTGCCAGCAGCACCATCGGGGGAGATTCTCAAGAGACCCAGTACTTC
>TRBV14|.|TRBJ2-3|many
CASSPLTGVDTQYF
TGTGCCAGCAGCCCTCTCACGGGGGTAGATACGCAGTATTTT
>TRBV12-3/TRBV12-4|.|TRBJ1-5|.
CASTSLEGDQPQHF
TGTGCCAGCACCTCCCTTGAAGGGGACCAGCCCCAGCATTTT
>TRBV7-9|.|TRBJ2-2|many
CASSLDFSHGELFF
TGTGCCAGCAGCTTAGATTTTAGCCACGGGGAGCTGTTTTTT
>TRBV6-4|.|TRBJ1-5|once
CASSDGGTNQPQHF
TGTGCCAGCAGTGACGGAGGGACAAATCAGCCCCAGCATTTT
>TRBV27|.|TRBJ2-5|.
CASSLRTEETQYF
TGTGCCAGCAGTTTACGGACAGAAGAGACCCAGTACTTC
>TRBV19|.|TRBJ2-1|many
CASSISQGWGEQFF
TGTGCCAGTAGTATATCACAGGGATGGGGTGAGCAGTTCTTC
>TRBV6-6|.|TRBJ2-7|many
CASSYRPSEQYF
TGTGCCAGCAGTTACAGGCCCTCCGAGCAGTACTTC